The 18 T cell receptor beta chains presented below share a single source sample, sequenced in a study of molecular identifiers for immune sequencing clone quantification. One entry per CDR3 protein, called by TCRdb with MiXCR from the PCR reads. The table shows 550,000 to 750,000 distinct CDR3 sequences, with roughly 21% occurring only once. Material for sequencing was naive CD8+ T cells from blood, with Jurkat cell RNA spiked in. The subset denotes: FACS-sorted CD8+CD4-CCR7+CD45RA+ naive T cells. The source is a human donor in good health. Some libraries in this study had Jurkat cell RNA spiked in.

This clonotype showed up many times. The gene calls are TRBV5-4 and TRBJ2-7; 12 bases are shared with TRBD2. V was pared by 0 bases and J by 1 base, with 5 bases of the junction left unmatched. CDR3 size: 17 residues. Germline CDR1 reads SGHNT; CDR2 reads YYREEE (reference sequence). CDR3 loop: CASSLALAGGISYEQYF. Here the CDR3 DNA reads TGTGCCAGCAGCTTGGCCCTAGCGGGAGGGATATCCTACGAGCAGTACTTC.

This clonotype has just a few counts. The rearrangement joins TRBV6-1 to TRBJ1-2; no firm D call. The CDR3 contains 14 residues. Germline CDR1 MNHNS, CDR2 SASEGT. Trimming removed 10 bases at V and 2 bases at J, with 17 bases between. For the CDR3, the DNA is TGTGCCATCCAAGGCCGACCGGTGAACTATGGCTACACCTTC. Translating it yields CAIQGRPVNYGYTF.

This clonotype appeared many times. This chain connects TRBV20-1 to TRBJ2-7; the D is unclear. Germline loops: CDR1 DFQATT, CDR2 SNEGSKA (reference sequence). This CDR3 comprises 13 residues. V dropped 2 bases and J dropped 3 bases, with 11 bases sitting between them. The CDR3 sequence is CSARSPLGYEQYF. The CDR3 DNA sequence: TGCAGTGCTAGATCCCCTCTGGGCTACGAGCAGTACTTC.

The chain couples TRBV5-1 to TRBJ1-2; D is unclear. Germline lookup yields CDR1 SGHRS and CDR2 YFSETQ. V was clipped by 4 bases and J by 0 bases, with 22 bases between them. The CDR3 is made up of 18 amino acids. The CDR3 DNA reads TGCGCCAGCAGCCCGAGGGATGGAAGACTGGAGACTAACTATGGCTACACCTTC. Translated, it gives CASSPRDGRLETNYGYTF.

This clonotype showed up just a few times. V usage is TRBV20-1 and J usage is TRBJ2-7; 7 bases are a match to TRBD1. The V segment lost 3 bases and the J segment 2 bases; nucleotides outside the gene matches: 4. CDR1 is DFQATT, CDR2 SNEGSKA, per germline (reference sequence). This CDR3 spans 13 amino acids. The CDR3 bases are TGCAGTGCTAGGATACAGGGGCCCTACGAGCAGTACTTC. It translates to CSARIQGPYEQYF.

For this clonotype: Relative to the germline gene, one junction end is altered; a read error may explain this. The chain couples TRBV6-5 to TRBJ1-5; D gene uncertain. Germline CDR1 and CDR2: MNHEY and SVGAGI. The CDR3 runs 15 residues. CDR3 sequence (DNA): TGTGCCAGCAGGAACGGACCATATGGCAATCAGCCCCAGCACTTT. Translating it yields CASRNGPYGNQPQHF.

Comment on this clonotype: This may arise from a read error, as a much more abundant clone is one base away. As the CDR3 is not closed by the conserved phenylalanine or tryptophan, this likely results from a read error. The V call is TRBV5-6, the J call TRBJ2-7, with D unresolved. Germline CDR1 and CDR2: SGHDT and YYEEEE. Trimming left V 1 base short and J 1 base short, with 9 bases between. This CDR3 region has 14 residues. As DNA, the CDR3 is TGTGCCAGCAGCTTGAATCTAGGGTCCTACGAGCAGTACTAC. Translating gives CASSLNLGSYEQYY.

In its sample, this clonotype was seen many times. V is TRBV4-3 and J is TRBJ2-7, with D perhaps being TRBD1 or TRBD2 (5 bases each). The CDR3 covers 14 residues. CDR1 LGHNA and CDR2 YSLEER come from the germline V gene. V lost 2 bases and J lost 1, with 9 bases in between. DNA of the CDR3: TGCGCCAGCAGCCAAACGGGGCGATCCTACGAGCAGTACTTC. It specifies CASSQTGRSYEQYF.

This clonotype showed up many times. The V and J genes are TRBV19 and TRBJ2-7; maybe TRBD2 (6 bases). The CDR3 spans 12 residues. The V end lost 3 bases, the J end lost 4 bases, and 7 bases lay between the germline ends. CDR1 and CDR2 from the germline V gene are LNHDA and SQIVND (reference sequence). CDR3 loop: CASSIGGYEQYF. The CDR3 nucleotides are TGTGCCAGTAGTATTGGAGGGTACGAGCAGTACTTC.

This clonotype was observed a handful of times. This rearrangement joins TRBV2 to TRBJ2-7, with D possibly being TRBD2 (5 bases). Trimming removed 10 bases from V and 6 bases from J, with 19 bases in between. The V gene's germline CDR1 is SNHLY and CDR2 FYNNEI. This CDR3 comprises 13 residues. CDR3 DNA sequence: TGTGCCACCCTACAAAACACAGAGGGCGAGCAGTACTTC. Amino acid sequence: CATLQNTEGEQYF.

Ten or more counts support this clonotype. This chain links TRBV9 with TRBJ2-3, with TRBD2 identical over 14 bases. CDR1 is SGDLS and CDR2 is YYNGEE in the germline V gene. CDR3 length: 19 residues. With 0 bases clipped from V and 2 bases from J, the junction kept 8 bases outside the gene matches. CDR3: CASSVAGLAGELTTDTQYF. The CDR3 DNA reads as TGTGCCAGCAGCGTAGCGGGACTAGCGGGAGAATTAACCACAGATACGCAGTATTTT. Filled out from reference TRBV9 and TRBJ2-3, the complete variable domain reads DSGVTQTPKHLITATGQRVTLRCSPRSGDLSVYWYQQSLDQGLQFLIQYYNGEERAKGNILERFSAQQFPDLHSELNLSSLELGDSALYFCASSVAGLAGELTTDTQYFGPGTRLTVL.

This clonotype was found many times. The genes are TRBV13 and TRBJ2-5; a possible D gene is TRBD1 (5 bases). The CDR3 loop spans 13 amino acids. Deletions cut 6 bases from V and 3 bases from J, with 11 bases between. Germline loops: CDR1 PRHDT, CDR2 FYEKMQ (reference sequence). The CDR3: CASRHGQEETQYF. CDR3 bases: TGTGCCAGCAGGCACGGACAAGAAGAGACCCAGTACTTC.

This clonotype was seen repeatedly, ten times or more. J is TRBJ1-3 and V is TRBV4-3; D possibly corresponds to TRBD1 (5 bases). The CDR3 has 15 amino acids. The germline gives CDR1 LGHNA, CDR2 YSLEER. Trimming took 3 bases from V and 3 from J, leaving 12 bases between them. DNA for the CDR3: TGCGCCAGCAGCCAGGCCCAGGGTGGTGGAAACACCATATATTTT. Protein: CASSQAQGGGNTIYF.

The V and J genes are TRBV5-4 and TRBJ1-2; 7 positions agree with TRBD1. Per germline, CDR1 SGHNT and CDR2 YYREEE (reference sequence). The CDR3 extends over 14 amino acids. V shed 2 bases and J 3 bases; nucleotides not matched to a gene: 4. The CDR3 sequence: CASSLSGTDYGYTF. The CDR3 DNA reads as TGTGCCAGCAGCTTAAGTGGGACAGACTATGGCTACACCTTC.

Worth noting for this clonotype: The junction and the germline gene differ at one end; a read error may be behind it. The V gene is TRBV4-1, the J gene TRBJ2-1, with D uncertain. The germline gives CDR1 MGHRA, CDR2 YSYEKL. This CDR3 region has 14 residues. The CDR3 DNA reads TGCGCCAGCAGCCACCTGGGTCTTAGGAATGAGCAGTTATTC. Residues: CASSHLGLRNEQLF.

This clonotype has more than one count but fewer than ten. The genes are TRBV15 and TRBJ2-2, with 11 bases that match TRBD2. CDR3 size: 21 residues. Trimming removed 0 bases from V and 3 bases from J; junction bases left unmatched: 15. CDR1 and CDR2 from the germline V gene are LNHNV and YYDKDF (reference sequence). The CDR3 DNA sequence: TGTGCCACCAGCAGAGATCAGGGTCTGGGTTGGACTAGCGGGTACACCGGGGAGCTGTTTTTT. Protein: CATSRDQGLGWTSGYTGELFF.

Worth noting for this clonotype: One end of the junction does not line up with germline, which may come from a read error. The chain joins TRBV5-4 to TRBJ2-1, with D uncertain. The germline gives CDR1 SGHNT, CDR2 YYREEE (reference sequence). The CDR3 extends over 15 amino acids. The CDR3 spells CVSSPTLSSYNEQFF. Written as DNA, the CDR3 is TGTGTCAGCAGTCCCACCTTAAGCTCCTACAATGAGCAGTTCTTC.

The CDR3 sequence is CASSPGQGLGEQYF. CDR3 coding DNA: TGTGCCAGCAGCCCAGGACAGGGGTTAGGCGAGCAGTACTTC. This chain uses TRBV9 with TRBJ2-7; 9 bases match TRBD1. Trimming at V came to 4 bases and at J to 6 bases, leaving 8 bases not matched to a gene. This CDR3 is built from 14 residues. The germline CDR1 and CDR2 sequences are SGDLS and YYNGEE.